Below, one T cell receptor beta chain is given with its context. Its cognate antigen is unknown. The data are from a study of cytomegalovirus exposure and HLA in healthy donors. Across the study: As an earlier analysis found, 150 million to 200 million T cells yielded 117 million unique TCR beta sequences.

Vbeta (60) and Jbeta (13) primers were used in the PCR. The assay was immunoSEQ multiplex PCR, and TCRdb's table has in-frame clones only and misses some. The sample shows about 150,000 clones, 70% to 90% of them seen only once. Study-wide results and caveats: A missense variant in DCLRE1C was later tied to TCR beta V- and J-gene trimming. Across donors, sequencing depth was assumed by presence/absence analyses to be roughly uniform.

Material for sequencing was PBMCs. The sequence was obtained from a woman aged 18-29 years in good health and CMV-seronegative.

The CDR3 loop is CAISESGTGGDYEQYF. Here the CDR3 DNA reads TGTGCCATCAGTGAGTCAGGAACAGGGGGTGACTACGAGCAGTACTTC. This rearrangement joins TRBV10-3 to TRBJ2-7, with 8 bases fitting TRBD1. V shed 0 bases, J shed 3 bases, and the junction held 7 bases outside the gene matches. Germline CDR1 and CDR2: ENHRY and SYGVKD. This CDR3 spans 16 amino acids.